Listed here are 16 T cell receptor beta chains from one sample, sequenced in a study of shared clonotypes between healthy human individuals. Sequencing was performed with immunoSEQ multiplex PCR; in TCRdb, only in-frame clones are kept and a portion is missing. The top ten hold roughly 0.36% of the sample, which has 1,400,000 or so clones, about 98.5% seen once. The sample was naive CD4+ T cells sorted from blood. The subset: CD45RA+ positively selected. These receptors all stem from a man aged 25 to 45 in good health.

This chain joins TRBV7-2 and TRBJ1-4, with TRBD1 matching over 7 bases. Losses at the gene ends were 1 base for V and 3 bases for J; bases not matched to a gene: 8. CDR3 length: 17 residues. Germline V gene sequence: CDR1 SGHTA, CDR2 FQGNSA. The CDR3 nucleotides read TGTGCCAGCAGCTTAGTCCCGGGGGGACAGTCTAATGAAAAACTGTTTTTT. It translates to CASSLVPGGQSNEKLFF.

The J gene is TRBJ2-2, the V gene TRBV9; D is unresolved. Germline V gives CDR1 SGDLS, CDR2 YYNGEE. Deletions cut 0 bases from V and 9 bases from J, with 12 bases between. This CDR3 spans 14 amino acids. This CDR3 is CASSVVGSSRELFF. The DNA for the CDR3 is TGTGCCAGCAGCGTAGTTGGATCCTCCAGGGAGCTGTTTTTT.

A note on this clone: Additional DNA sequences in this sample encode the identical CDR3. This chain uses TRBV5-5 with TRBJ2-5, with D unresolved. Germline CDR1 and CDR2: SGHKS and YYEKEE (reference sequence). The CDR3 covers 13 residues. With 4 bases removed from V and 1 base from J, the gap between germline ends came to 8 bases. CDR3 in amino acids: CASSQGPQETQYF. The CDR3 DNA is TGTGCCAGCAGCCAAGGGCCCCAAGAGACCCAGTACTTC.

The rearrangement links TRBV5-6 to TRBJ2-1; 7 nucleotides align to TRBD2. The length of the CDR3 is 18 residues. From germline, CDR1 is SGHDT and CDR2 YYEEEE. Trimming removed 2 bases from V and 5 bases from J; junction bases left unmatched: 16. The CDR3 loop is CASSFFFSGTIFDNEQFF. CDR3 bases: TGTGCCAGCAGCTTCTTCTTTTCCGGGACTATCTTCGACAATGAGCAGTTCTTC.

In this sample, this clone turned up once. As DNA, the CDR3 is TGTGCCATCGGTGGGGGGGCAGGGAGCGAGCAGTACTTC. This gives the protein CAIGGGAGSEQYF. V usage is TRBV27 and J usage is TRBJ2-7; perhaps TRBD2 as D (7 bases). The germline V gene has CDR1 MNHEY and CDR2 SMNVEV (reference sequence). Trimming took 10 bases from V and 6 from J, leaving 19 bases between them. The CDR3 covers 13 residues.

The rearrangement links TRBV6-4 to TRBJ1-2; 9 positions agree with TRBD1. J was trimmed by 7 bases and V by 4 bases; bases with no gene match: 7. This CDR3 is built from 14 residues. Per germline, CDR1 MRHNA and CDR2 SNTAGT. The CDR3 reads CASSVRQGVGGYTF. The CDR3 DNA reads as TGTGCCAGCAGTGTACGACAGGGGGTCGGTGGCTACACCTTC.

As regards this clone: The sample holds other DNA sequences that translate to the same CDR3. CDR3 protein: CASSLVGGNQPQHF. The CDR3 coding sequence is TGCGCCAGCAGCTTGGTGGGGGGCAATCAGCCCCAGCATTTT. The V and J genes are TRBV5-1 and TRBJ1-5; D possibly corresponds to TRBD1 (5 bases). The CDR3 loop spans 14 amino acids. Trimming took off 0 bases at V and 2 bases at J, with 6 bases between the two ends. The germline V gene encodes CDR1 SGHRS and CDR2 YFSETQ.

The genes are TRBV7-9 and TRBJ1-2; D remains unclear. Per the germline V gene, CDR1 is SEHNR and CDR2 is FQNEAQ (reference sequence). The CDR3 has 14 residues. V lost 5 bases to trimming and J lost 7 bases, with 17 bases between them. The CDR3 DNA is TGTGCCAGCAGCCCTCGGGAGGGCGCGGGTGGCTACACCTTC. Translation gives CASSPREGAGGYTF. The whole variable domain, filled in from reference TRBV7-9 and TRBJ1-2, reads DTGVSQNPRHKITKRGQNVTFRCDPISEHNRLYWYRQTLGQGPEFLTYFQNEAQLEKSRLLSDRFSAERPKGSFSTLEIQRTEQGDSAMYLCASSPREGAGGYTFGSGTRLTVV.

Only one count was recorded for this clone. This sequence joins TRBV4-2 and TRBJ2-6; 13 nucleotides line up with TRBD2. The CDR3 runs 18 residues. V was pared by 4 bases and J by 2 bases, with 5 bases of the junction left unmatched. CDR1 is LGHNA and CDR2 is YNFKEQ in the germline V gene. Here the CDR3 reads CASSLVGLAGAGANVLTF. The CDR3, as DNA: TGTGCCAGCAGCCTCGTAGGACTAGCGGGAGCTGGGGCCAACGTCCTGACTTTC.

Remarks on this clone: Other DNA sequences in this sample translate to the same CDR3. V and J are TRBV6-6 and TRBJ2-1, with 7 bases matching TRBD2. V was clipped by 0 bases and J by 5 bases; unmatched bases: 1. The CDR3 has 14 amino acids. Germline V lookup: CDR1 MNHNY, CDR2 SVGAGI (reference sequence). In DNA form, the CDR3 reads TGTGCCAGCAGTTACTCGGGGAGGGACAATGAGCAGTTCTTC. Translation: CASSYSGRDNEQFF.

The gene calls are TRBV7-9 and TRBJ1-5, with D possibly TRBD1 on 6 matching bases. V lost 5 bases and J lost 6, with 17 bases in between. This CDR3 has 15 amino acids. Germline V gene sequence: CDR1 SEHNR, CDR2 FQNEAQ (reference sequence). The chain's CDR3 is CASSRDPGASQPQHF. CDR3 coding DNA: TGTGCCAGCAGCCGAGATCCGGGGGCGAGTCAGCCCCAGCATTTT.

The CDR3 loop reads CASSLAKGEAFF. CDR3 nucleotide sequence: TGTGCCAGCAGCTTAGCGAAGGGGGAAGCTTTCTTT. The chain combines TRBV7-9 with TRBJ1-1; D possibly corresponds to TRBD1 (5 bases). This CDR3 is 12 amino acids long. The germline V gene has CDR1 SEHNR and CDR2 FQNEAQ (reference sequence). Trimming took 0 bases from V and 8 from J, leaving 7 bases between them.

The CDR3 region is CASSARLADGSTDTQYF. The CDR3 nucleotides read TGTGCCAGCAGCGCGAGACTAGCCGACGGGAGCACAGATACGCAGTATTTT. J is TRBJ2-3 and V is TRBV7-8, with TRBD2 matching over 7 bases. This CDR3 is built from 17 residues. V shed 5 bases and J 0 bases; nucleotides not matched to a gene: 11. From germline, CDR1 is SGHVS and CDR2 FQNEAQ.

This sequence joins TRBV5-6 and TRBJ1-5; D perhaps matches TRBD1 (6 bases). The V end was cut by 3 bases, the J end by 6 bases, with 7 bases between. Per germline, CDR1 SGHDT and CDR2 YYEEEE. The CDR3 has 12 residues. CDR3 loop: CASSSGAQPQHF. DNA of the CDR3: TGTGCCAGCAGCTCAGGGGCTCAGCCCCAGCATTTT.

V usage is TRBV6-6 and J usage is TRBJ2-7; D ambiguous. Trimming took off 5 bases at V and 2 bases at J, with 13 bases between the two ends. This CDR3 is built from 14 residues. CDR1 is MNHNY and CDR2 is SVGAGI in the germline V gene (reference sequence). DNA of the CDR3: TGTGCCAGCAGTCGAACCGGGTTCACCTACGAGCAGTACTTC. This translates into CASSRTGFTYEQYF.

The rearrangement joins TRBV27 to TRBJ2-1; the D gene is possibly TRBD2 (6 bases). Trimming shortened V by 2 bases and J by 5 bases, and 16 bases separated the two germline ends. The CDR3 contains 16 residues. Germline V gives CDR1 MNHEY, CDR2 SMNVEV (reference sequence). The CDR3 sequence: CASSLLGGRVNNEQFF. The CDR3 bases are TGTGCCAGCAGTTTACTAGGAGGGAGAGTCAACAATGAGCAGTTCTTC.